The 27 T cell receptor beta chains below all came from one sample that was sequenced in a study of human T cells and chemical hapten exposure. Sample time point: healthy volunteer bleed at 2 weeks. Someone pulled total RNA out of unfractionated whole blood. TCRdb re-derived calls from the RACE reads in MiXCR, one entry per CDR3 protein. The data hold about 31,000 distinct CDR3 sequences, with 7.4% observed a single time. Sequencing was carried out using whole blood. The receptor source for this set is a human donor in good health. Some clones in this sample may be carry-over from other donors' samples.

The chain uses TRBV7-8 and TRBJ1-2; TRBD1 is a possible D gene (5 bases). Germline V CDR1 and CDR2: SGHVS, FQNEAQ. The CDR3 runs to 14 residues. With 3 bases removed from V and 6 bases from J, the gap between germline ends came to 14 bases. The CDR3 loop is CASSFHQGIDGYTF. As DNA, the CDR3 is TGTGCCAGCAGCTTCCATCAGGGTATAGATGGCTACACCTTC.

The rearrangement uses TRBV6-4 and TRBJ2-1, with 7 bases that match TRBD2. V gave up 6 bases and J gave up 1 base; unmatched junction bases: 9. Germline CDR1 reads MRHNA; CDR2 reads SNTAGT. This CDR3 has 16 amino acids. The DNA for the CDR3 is TGTGCCAGCAGAGATACTGGACTAGGGTCCTACAATGAGCAGTTCTTC. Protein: CASRDTGLGSYNEQFF.

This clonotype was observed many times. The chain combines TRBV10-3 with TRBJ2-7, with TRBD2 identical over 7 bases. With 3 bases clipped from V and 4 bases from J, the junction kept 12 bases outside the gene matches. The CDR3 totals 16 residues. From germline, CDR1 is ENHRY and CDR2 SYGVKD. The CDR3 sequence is CAISEPSGEPSYEQYF. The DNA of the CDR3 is TGTGCCATCAGTGAACCAAGCGGGGAACCTTCTTACGAGCAGTACTTC.

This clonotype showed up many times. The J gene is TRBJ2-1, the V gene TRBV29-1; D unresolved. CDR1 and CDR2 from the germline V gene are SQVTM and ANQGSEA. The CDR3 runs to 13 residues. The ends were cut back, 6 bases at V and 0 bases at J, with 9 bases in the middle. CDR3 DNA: TGCAGCGTCATGGGTAGCTCCTACAATGAGCAGTTCTTC. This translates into CSVMGSSYNEQFF.

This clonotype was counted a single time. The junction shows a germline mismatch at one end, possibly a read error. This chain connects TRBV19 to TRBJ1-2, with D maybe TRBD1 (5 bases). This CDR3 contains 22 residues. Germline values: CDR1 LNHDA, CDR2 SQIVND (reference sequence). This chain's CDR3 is CASSIPLSVLSGPIPANYGDTF. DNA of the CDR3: TGTGCCAGTAGTATCCCCCTGTCGGTACTGTCGGGACCGATTCCAGCTAACTATGGCGACACCTTC.

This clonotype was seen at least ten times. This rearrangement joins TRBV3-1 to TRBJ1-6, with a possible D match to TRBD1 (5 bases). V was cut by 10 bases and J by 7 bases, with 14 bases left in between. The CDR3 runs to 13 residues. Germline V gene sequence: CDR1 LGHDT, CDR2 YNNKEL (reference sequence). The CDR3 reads CATAGGNNSPLHF. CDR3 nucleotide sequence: TGTGCCACCGCCGGGGGGAACAATTCACCCCTCCACTTT.

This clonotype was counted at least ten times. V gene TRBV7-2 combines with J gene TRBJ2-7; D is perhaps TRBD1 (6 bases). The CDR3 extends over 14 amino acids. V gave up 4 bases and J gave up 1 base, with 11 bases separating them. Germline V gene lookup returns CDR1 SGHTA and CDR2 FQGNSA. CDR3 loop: CASSSHGQSYEQYF. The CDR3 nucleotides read TGTGCCAGCAGCTCCCACGGACAGTCCTACGAGCAGTACTTC.

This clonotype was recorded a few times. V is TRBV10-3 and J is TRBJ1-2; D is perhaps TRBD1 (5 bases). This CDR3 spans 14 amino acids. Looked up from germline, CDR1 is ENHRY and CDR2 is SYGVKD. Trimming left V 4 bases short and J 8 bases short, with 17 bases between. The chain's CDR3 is CAISGVGAVGGYTF. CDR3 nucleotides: TGTGCCATCAGTGGAGTAGGGGCGGTGGGCGGCTACACCTTC.

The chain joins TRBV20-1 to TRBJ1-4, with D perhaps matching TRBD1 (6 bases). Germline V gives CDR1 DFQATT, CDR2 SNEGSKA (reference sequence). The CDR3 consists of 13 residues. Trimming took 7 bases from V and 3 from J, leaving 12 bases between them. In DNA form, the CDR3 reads TGCAGTGTTGGGGGCGGGCCTAATGAAAAACTGTTTTTT. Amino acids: CSVGGGPNEKLFF.

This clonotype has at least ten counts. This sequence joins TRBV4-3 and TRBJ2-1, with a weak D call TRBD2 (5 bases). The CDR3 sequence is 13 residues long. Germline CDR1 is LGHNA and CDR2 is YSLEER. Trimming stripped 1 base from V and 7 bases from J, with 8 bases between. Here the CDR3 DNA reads TGCGCCAGCAGCCAAGCTCCGGGAAATGAGCAGTTCTTC. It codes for CASSQAPGNEQFF.

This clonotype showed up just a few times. CDR3 sequence (DNA): TGTGCCAGCAGCCAAGACTCAGGGACTGAAGCTTTCTTT. This encodes CASSQDSGTEAFF. The chain recombines TRBV14 with TRBJ1-1; tentatively, D is TRBD1 (5 bases). The CDR3 has 13 amino acids. Trimming took 0 bases from V and 5 from J, leaving 7 bases between them. In germline, CDR1 is SGHDN, CDR2 FVKESK.

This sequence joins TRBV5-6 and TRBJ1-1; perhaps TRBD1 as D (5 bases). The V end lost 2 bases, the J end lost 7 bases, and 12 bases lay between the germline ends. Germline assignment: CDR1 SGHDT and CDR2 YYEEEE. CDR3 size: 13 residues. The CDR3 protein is CASSFEYGGEAFF. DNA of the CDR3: TGTGCCAGCAGCTTTGAGTATGGGGGTGAAGCTTTCTTT.

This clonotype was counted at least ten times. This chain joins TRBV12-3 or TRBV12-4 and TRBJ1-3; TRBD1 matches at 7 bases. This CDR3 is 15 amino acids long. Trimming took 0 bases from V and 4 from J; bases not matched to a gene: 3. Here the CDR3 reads CASSLAPGGGNTIYF. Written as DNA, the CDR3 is TGTGCCAGCAGTTTAGCTCCAGGGGGAGGAAACACCATATATTTT.

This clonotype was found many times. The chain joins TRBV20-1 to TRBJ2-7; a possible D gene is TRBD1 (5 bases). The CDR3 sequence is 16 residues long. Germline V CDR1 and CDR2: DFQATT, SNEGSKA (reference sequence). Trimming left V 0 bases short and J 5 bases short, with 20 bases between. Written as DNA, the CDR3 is TGCAGTGCTAGAGATTACACGAGGTTGGGGCAGGACGAGCAGTACTTC. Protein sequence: CSARDYTRLGQDEQYF.

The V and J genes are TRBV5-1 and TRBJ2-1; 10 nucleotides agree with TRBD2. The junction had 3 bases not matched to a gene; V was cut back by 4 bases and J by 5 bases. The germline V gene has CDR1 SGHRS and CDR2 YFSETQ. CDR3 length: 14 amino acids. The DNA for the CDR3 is TGCGCCAGCAGCAGCGGGAGGGCCGACAATGAGCAGTTCTTC. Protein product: CASSSGRADNEQFF. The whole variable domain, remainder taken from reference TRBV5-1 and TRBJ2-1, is KAGVTQTPRYLIKTRGQQVTLSCSPISGHRSVSWYQQTPGQGLQFLFEYFSETQRNKGNFPGRFSGRQFSNSRSEMNVSTLELGDSALYLCASSSGRADNEQFFGPGTRLTVL.

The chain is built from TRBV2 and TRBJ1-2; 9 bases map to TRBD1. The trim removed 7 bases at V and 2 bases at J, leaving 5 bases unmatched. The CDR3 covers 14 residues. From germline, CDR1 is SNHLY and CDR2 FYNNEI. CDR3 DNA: TGTGCCAGCAATTTACAGGGGGCCAACTATGGCTACACCTTC. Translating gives CASNLQGANYGYTF. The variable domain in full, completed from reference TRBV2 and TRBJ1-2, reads EPEVTQTPSHQVTQMGQEVILRCVPISNHLYFYWYRQILGQKVEFLVSFYNNEISEKSEIFDDQFSVERPDGSNFTLKIRSTKLEDSAMYFCASNLQGANYGYTFGSGTRLTVV.

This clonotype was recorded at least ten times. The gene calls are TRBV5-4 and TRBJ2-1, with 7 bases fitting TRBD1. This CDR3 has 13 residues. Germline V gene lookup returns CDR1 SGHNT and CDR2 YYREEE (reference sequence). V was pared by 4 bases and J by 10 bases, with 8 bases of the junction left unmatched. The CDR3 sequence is CASSRQTGREQFF. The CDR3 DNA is TGTGCCAGCAGCAGGCAGACAGGGAGAGAGCAGTTCTTC.

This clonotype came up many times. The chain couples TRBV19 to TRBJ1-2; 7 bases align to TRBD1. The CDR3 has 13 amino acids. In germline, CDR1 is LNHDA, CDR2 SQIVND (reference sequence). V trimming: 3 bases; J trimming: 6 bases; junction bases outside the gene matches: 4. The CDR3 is CASSIDRVDGYTF. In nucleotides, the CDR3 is TGTGCCAGTAGTATCGACAGGGTGGATGGCTACACCTTC.

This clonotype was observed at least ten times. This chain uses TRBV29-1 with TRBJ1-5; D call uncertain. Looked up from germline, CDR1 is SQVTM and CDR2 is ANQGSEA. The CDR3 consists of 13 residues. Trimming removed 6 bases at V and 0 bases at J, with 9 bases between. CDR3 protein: CSVEINSNQPQHF. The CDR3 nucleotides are TGCAGCGTCGAGATCAATAGCAATCAGCCCCAGCATTTT.

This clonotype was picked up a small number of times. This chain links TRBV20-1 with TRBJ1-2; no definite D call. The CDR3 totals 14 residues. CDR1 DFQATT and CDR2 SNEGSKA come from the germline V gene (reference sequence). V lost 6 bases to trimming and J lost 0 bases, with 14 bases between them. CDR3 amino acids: CSATKTATNYGYTF. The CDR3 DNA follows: TGCAGTGCAACAAAAACGGCTACTAACTATGGCTACACCTTC.

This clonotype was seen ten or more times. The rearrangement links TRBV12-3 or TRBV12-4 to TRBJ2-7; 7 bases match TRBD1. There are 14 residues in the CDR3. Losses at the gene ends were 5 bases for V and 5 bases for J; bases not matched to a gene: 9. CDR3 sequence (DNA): TGTGCCAGCAGTCTGACAGGGATGAATAACGAGCAGTACTTC. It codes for CASSLTGMNNEQYF.

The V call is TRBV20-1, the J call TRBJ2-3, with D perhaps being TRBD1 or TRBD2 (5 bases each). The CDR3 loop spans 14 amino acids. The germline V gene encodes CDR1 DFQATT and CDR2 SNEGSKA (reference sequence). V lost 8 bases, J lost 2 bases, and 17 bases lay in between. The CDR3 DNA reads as TGCAGTTCTACGCTCGGGGACGCCACAGATACGCAGTATTTT. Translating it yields CSSTLGDATDTQYF.

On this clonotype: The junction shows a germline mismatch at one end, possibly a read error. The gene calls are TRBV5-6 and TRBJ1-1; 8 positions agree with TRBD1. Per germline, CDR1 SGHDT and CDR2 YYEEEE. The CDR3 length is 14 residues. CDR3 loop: CASSLDRANTEAFF. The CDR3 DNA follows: TGTGCCAGCAGTTTGGACAGGGCGAACACTGAAGCTTTCTTT.

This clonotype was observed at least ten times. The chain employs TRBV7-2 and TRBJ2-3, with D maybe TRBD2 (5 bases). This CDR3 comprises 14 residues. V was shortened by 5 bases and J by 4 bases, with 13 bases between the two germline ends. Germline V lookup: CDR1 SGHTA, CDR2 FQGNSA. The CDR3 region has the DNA TGTGCCAGCAGCCCAACTAGTACGGCAGATACGCAGTATTTT. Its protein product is CASSPTSTADTQYF.

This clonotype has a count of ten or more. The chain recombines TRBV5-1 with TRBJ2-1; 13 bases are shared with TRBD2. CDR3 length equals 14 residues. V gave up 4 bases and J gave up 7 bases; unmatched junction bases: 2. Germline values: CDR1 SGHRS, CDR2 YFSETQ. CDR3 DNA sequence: TGCGCCAGCAGCCCGACTAGCGGGAGGAATGAGCAGTTCTTC. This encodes CASSPTSGRNEQFF.

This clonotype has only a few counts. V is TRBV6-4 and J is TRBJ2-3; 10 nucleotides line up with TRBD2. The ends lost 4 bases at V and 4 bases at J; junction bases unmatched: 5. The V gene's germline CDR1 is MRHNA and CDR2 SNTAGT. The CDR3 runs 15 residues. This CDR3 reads CASSVRTSGSDTQYF. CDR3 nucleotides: TGTGCCAGCAGTGTCCGGACTAGCGGATCAGATACGCAGTATTTT.

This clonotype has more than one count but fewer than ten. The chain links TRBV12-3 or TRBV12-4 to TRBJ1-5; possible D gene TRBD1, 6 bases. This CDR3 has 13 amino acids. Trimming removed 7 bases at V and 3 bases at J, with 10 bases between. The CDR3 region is CASTGQFNQPQHF. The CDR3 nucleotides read TGTGCCAGCACTGGACAGTTCAATCAGCCCCAGCATTTT.